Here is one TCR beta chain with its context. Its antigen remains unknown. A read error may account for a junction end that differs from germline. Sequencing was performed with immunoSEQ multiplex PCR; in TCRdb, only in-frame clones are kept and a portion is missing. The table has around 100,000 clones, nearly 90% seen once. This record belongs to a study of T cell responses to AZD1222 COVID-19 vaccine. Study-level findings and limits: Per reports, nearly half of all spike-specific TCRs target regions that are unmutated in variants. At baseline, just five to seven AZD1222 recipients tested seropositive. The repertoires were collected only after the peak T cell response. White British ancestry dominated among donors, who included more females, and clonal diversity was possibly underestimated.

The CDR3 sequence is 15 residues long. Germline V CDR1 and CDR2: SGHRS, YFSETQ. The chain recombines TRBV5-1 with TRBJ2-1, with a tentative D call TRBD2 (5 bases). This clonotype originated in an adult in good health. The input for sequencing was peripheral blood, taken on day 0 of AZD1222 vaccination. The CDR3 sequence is CASSLVAADHNEQFF. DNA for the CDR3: TGTGCCAGCAGCTTGGTCGCAGCGGATCACAATGAGCAGTTCTTC.